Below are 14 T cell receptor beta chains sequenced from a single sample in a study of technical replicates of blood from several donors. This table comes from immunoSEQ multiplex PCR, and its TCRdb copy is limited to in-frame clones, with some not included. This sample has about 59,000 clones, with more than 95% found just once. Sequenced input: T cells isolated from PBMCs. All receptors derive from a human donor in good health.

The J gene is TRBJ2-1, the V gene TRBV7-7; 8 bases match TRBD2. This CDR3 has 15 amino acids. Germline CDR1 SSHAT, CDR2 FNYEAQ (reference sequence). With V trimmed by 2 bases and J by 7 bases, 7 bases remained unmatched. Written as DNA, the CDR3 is TGTGCCAGCAGCTTAAGCCCCGGGACTAGGAATGAGCAGTTCTTC. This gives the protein CASSLSPGTRNEQFF.

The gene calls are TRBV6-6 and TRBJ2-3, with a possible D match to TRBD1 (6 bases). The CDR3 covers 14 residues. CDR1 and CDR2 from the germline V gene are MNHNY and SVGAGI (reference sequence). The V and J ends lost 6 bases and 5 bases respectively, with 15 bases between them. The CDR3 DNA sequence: TGTGCCAGCAGCGTACAGGGCACCCAAGATACGCAGTATTTT. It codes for CASSVQGTQDTQYF.

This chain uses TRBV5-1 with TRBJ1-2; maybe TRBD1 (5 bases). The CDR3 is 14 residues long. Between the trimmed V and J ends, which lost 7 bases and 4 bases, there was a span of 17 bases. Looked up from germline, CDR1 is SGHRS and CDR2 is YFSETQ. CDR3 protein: CASGEVGGSYGYTF. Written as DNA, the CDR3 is TGCGCCAGCGGGGAGGTCGGGGGATCCTATGGCTACACCTTC.

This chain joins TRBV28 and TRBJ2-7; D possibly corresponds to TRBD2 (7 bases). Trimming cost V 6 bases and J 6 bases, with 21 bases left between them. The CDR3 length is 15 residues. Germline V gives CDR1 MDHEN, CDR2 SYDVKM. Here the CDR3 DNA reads TGTGCCAGCAGGCATTGGAAAGAGGGAGGGGGCGAGCAGTACTTC. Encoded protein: CASRHWKEGGGEQYF.

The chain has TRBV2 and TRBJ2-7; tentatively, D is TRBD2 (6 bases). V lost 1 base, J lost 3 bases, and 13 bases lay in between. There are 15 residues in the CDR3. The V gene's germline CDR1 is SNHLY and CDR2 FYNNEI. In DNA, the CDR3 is TGTGCCAGCAGTGAAGGGGCGGGGTTAAACTACGAGCAGTACTTC. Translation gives CASSEGAGLNYEQYF.

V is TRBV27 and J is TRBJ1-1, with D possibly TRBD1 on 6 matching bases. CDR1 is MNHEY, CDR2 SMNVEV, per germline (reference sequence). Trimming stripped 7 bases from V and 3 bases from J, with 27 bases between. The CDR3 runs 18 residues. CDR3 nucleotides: TGTGCCAGCAAACTCATAGGGTTTGGGACAAGCCACCACACTGAAGCTTTCTTT. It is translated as CASKLIGFGTSHHTEAFF.

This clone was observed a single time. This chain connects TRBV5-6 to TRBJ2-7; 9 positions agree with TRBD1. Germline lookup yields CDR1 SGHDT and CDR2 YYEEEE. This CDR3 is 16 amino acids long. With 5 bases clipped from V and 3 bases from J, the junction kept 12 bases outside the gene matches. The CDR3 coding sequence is TGTGCCAGCAGGCGTGACACCGGGACAGGGCACTACGAGCAGTACTTC. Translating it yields CASRRDTGTGHYEQYF.

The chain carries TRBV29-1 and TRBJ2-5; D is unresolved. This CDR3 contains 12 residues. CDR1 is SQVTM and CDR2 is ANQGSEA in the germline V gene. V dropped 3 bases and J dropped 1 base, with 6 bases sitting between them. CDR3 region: CSVDTIQETQYF. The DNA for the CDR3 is TGCAGCGTTGACACAATCCAAGAGACCCAGTACTTC.

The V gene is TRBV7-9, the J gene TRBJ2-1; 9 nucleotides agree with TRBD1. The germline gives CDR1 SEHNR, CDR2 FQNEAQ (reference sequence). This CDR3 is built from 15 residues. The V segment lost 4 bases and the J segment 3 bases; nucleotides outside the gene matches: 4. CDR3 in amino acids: CASSSGQGHYNEQFF. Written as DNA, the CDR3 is TGTGCCAGCAGCTCGGGACAGGGTCACTACAATGAGCAGTTCTTC.

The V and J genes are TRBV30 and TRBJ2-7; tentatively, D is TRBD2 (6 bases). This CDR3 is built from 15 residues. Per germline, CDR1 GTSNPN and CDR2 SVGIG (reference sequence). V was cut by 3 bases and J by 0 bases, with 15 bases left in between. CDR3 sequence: CAWRRWRESSYEQYF. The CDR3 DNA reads TGTGCCTGGAGGAGGTGGCGGGAAAGCTCCTACGAGCAGTACTTC.

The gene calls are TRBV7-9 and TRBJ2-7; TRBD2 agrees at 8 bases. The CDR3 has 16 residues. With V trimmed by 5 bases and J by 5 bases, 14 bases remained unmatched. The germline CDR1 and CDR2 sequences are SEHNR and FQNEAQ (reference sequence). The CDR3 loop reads CASSRPENSGIDEQYF. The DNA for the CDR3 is TGTGCCAGCAGCCGACCGGAGAATAGCGGGATAGACGAGCAGTACTTC. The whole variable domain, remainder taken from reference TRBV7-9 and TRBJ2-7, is DTGVSQNPRHKITKRGQNVTFRCDPISEHNRLYWYRQTLGQGPEFLTYFQNEAQLEKSRLLSDRFSAERPKGSFSTLEIQRTEQGDSAMYLCASSRPENSGIDEQYFGPGTRLTVT.

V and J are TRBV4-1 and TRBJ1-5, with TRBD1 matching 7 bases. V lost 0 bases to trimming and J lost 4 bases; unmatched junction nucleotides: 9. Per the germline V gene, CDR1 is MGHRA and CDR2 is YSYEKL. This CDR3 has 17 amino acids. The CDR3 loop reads CASSQDMGTVFNQPQHF. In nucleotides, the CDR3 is TGCGCCAGCAGCCAAGATATGGGGACAGTGTTTAATCAGCCCCAGCATTTT.

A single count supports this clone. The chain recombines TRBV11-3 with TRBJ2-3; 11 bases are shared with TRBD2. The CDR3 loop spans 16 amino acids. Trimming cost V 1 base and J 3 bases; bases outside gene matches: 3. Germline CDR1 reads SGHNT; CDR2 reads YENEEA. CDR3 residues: CASSLVAGGRTDTQYF. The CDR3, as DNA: TGTGCCAGCAGCTTAGTAGCGGGGGGGCGGACAGATACGCAGTATTTT. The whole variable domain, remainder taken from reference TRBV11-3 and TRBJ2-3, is EAGVVQSPRYKIIEKKQPVAFWCNPISGHNTLYWYLQNLGQGPELLIRYENEEAVDDSQLPKDRFSAERLKGVDSTLKIQPAELGDSAVYLCASSLVAGGRTDTQYFGPGTRLTVL.

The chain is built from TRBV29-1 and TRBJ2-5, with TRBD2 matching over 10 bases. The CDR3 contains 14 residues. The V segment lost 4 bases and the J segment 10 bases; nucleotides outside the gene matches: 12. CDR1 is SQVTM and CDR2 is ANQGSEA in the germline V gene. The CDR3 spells CSVGWTSGRDNQYF. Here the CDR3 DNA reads TGCAGCGTTGGGTGGACTAGCGGAAGAGATAACCAGTACTTC.